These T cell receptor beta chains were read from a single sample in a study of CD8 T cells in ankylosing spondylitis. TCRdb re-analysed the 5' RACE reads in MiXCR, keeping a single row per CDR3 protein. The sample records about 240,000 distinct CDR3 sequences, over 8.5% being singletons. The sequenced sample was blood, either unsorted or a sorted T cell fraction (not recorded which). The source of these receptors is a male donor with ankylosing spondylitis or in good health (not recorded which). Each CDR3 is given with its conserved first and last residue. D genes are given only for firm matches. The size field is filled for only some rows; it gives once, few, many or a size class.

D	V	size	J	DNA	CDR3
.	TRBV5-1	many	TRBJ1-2	TGCGCCAGCAGCTTGGATGCAGGGACGGCCCTCTATGGCTACACCTTC	CASSLDAGTALYGYTF
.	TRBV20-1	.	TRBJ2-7	TGCAGTGCCCCAGGGCGGACCTTCTACGAGCAGTACTTC	CSAPGRTFYEQYF
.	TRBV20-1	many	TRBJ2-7	TGCAGTGCCCACATCCGGGAAGGGTTGGACGAGCAGTACTTC	CSAHIREGLDEQYF
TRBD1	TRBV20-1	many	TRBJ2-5	TGCAGTGCTAGATCCGACCGGGACAGTCTTCAAGAGACCCAGTACTTC	CSARSDRDSLQETQYF
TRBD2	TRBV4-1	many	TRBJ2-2	TGCGCCAGCAGCGGGCTAGCGGGAGATACCGGGGAGCTGTTTTTT	CASSGLAGDTGELFF
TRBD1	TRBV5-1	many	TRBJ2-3	TGCGCCAGCAGCTCATTCGGACAGGGCAGCACAGATACGCAGTATTTT	CASSSFGQGSTDTQYF
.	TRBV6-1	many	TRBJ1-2	TGTGCCAGCAGGAGAGAGGGCAACTATGGCTACACCTTC	CASRREGNYGYTF
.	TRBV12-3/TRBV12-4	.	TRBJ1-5	TGTGCCAGCAGTTTAGGCGCATCTAGCAATCAGCCCCAGCATTTT	CASSLGASSNQPQHF
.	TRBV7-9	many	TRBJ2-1	TGTGCCAGCAGCGCCAGGGGGGGTAGCTCCTACAATGAGCAGTTCTTC	CASSARGGSSYNEQFF
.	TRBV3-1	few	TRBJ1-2	TGTGCCAGCAGCCAAGTCACGAGGGGGTATGGCTACACCTTC	CASSQVTRGYGYTF
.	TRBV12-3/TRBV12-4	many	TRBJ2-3	TGTGCCAGCAGTCACCTACGAAGCACAGATACGCAGTATTTT	CASSHLRSTDTQYF
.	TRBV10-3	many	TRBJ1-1	TGTGCCATCAGTGAGCCTAACAGGGACTTAGACACTGAAGCTTTCTTT	CAISEPNRDLDTEAFF
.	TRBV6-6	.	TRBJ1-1	TGTGCCAGCAGTCACCGGGAATTCACTGAAGCTTTCTTT	CASSHREFTEAFF
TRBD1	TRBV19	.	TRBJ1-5	TGTGCCAGTAGTATGACAGGGAGAAATCAGCCCCAGCATTTT	CASSMTGRNQPQHF
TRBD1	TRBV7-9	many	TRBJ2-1	TGTGCCAGCAGCGCTGACAGGGGCTCCTACAATGAGCAGTTCTTC	CASSADRGSYNEQFF
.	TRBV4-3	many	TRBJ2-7	TGCGCCAGCAGCCCGGAGACAGGTGTCGGCTCCTACGAGCAGTACTTC	CASSPETGVGSYEQYF
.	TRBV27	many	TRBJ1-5	TGTGCCAGCAGTTTGGATCAGGGTCAGCCCCAGCATTTT	CASSLDQGQPQHF
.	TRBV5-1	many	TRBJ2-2	TGCGCCAGCAGCTTTACAGGGTCCGCCGGGGAGCTGTTTTTT	CASSFTGSAGELFF
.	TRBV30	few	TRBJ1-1	TGTGCCTGGAGCCAGGTTGCCACTGAAGCTTTCTTT	CAWSQVATEAFF
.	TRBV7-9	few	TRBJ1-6	TGTGCCAGCAGCTTCAGCGCGGGAGAAGTTAATTCACCCCTCCACTTT	CASSFSAGEVNSPLHF
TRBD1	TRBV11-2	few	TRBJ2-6	TGTGCCAGCAGCTTAGGGGGACAGGGGGCTTTTGGGGCCAACGTCCTGACTTTC	CASSLGGQGAFGANVLTF
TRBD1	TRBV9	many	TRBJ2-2	TGTGCCAGCAGCGTAGCACAGGGGACCGGGGAGCTGTTTTTT	CASSVAQGTGELFF
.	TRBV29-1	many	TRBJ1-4	TGCAGCGTGGGGGTGAGGTCTAATGAAAAACTGTTTTTT	CSVGVRSNEKLFF
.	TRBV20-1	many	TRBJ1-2	TGCAGTGCTAGAGACGGTCTTGACAGAAACTATGGCTACACCTTC	CSARDGLDRNYGYTF
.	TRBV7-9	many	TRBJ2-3	TGTGCCAGCAGCTTAGTGGGCACAGATACGCAGTATTTT	CASSLVGTDTQYF
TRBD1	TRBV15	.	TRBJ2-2	TGTGCCACCAGCAGAGACCCAGGGGGTAAAACCGGGGAGCTGTTTTTT	CATSRDPGGKTGELFF
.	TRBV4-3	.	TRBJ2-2	TGCGCCAGCAGCCAAGATGGTCTGTACACCGGGGAGCTGTTTTTT	CASSQDGLYTGELFF
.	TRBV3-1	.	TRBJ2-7	TGTGCCAGCAGCCCCGGGGATAGTTTTGTGGGGGAGCAGTACTTC	CASSPGDSFVGEQYF
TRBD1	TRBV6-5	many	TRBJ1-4	TGTGCCAGCAGTTACGCGACAGGGACTAATGAAAAACTGTTTTTT	CASSYATGTNEKLFF
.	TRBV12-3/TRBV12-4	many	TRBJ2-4	TGTGCCAGCAGCCCTAGAGTCGGGAACATTCAGTACTTC	CASSPRVGNIQYF
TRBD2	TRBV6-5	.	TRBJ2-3	TGTGCCAGCCGCTACGGGAGCGGGGTGGTGACAGATACGCAGTATTTT	CASRYGSGVVTDTQYF
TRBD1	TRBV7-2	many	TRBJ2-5	TGTGCCAGCAGCTTATTCGGACAGGGGTTGGAGACCCAGTACTTC	CASSLFGQGLETQYF
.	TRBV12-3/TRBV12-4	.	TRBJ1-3	TGTGCCAGTTCGTCCGGGCCTGAAAACACCATATATTTT	CASSSGPENTIYF
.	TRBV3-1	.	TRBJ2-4	TGTGCCACCAGCCCCTACCCACGAGAGGGTCTAGCCAAAAACATTCAGTACTTC	CATSPYPREGLAKNIQYF
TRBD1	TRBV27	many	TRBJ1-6	TGTGCCAGCAGCCTGGGAGGGGGCCCCTATAATTCACCCCTCCACTTT	CASSLGGGPYNSPLHF
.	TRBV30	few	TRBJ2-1	TGTGCCTGGAGTGTACGAGGGGGTCACAATGAGCAGTTCTTC	CAWSVRGGHNEQFF
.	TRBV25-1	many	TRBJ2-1	TGTGCCAGCAGGAAGCCTGGAGGGGTTGACAATGAGCAGTTCTTC	CASRKPGGVDNEQFF
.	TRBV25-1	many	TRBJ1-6	TGTGCCAGCAGTGAATTTGGGGGAGGACGGTCACCCCTCCACTTT	CASSEFGGGRSPLHF
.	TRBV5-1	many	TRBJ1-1	TGCGCCAGCAGCCTGGGACGGGTGCAGAATACTGAAGCTTTCTTT	CASSLGRVQNTEAFF
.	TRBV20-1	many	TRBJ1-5	TGCAGTGCTAGTAGCCCCGAGGGTAGCAATCAGCCCCAGCATTTT	CSASSPEGSNQPQHF
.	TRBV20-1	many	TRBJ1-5	TGCAGTGCCCCACGGGGGGGCCGTGGCAATCAGCCCCAGCATTTT	CSAPRGGRGNQPQHF
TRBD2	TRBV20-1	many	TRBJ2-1	TGCAGTGCTAGAAAGATGGAGAGACTAGCTATCCCCTACAATGAGCAGTTCTTC	CSARKMERLAIPYNEQFF
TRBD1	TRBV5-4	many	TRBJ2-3	TGTGCCAGCAGCTGGACAGGGGGCACAGATACGCAGTATTTT	CASSWTGGTDTQYF
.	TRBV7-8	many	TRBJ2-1	TGTGCCAGCAGCCATAGACCCGGGGGCAGCTCCTACAATGAGCAGTTCTTC	CASSHRPGGSSYNEQFF
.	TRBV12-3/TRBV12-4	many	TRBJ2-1	TGTGCCAGCAGTTTCTCCCAGGGGGGGGTGCAGTTCTTC	CASSFSQGGVQFF
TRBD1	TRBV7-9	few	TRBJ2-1	TGTGCCAGCAGCTTAGGGTCGGGACAGGGAAATGAGCAGTTCTTC	CASSLGSGQGNEQFF
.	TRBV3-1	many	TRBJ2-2	TGTGCCAGCAGCCGAAGGCCGGGGACTCCCCGAGGCACCGGGGAGCTGTTTTTT	CASSRRPGTPRGTGELFF
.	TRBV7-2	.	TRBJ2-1	TGTGCCAGCAGCTTAAAAACAGGGCCGGGGGAGCAGTTCTTC	CASSLKTGPGEQFF
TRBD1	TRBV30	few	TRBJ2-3	TGTGCCTGGGGGACAGGAAGCACAGATACGCAGTATTTT	CAWGTGSTDTQYF
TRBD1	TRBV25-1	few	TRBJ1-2	TGTGCCAGCAGTGAGGGGGACAGCCATGGCTACACCTTC	CASSEGDSHGYTF
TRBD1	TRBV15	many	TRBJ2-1	TGTGCCACCAGCTCCGGCCGGGACAGGGTGAATGAGCAGTTCTTC	CATSSGRDRVNEQFF
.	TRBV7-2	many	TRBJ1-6	TGTGCCAGCAGCTCTACAGTCCCCTATAATTCACCCCTCCACTTT	CASSSTVPYNSPLHF
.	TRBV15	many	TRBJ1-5	TGTGCCACCAGCAGGGGGAACAGGGATAGCAATCAGCCCCAGCATTTT	CATSRGNRDSNQPQHF
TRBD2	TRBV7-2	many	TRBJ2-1	TGTGCCAGCAGCCCCCGGCTGGGAGCGGGATCCAATAATGAGCAGTTCTTC	CASSPRLGAGSNNEQFF
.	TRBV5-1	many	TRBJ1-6	TGCGCCACCACCCGGGACAAGGATGGTTCACCCCTCCACTTT	CATTRDKDGSPLHF
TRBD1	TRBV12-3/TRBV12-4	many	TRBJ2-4	TGTGCCAGCAGCTCCGGGACAGGACCAAACATTCAGTACTTC	CASSSGTGPNIQYF
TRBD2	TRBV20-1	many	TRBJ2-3	TGCAGTGCCTCCTGGGGGGGGGGGACAGATACGCAGTATTTT	CSASWGGGTDTQYF
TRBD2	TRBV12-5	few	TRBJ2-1	TGTGCTAGTGGACGAACTAGCGGGAGTCCGTCCTACAATGAGCAGTTCTTC	CASGRTSGSPSYNEQFF
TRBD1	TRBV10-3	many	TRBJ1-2	TGTGCCATCAGGGGACAGGACGAGATTGGCTACACCTTC	CAIRGQDEIGYTF
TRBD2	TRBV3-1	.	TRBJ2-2	TGTGCCAGCAGCCAACTCGGGACTAGCGGATCCGGGGAGCTGTTTTTT	CASSQLGTSGSGELFF